Each of the 19 T cell receptor beta chains below was sequenced from the same sample in a study of blood T cells in healthy people across ages. It was with a sample-barcoded 5' primer and a J-beta primer mix that a second PCR of roughly 7 to 12 cycles was run. MiXCR, run by TCRdb on the 5' RACE reads, gives a single entry per CDR3 protein. The sample carries about 1.4 million distinct CDR3 sequences, approximately 59% recorded once. Sequencing was done on a sample of blood. The receptor set was obtained from a man between 18 and 35 years old in good health.

The V and J genes are TRBV15 and TRBJ2-7; 7 bases agree with TRBD1. CDR1 is LNHNV and CDR2 is YYDKDF in the germline V gene (reference sequence). This CDR3 is 14 amino acids long. V lost 6 bases, J lost 2 bases, and 7 bases stayed unmatched. CDR3 in amino acids: CATSRFGTAYEQYF. The CDR3 bases are TGTGCCACCAGTCGGTTTGGGACAGCCTACGAGCAGTACTTC.

The chain employs TRBV6-5 and TRBJ1-1; D is ambiguous. CDR1 is MNHEY, CDR2 SVGAGI, per germline. V gave up 7 bases and J gave up 4 bases, with 13 bases separating them. This CDR3 is 13 amino acids long. The CDR3 bases are TGTGCCAGCACGGTTCAGGCCGGCACTGAAGCTTTCTTT. Amino acid sequence: CASTVQAGTEAFF.

This chain joins TRBV20-1 and TRBJ2-7; a possible D gene is TRBD1 (6 bases). The V gene's germline CDR1 is DFQATT and CDR2 SNEGSKA (reference sequence). The CDR3 is 16 residues long. The V end lost 1 base, the J end lost 3 bases, and 19 bases lay between the germline ends. The CDR3 nucleotides read TGCAGTGCTAGAGTGGAGTCCGCAGGGGTCTTCTACGAGCAGTACTTC. Amino acid sequence: CSARVESAGVFYEQYF.

With respect to this clonotype: Germline and junction disagree at one end, which may indicate a read error. The chain has TRBV7-7 and TRBJ2-1; 11 bases agree with TRBD2. Germline CDR1 SSHAT, CDR2 FNYEAQ (reference sequence). CDR3 size: 16 residues. CDR3 sequence (DNA): TGTGCTAGCAGCCGCACCACTAGCGGGGGCCTAAATGAGCAGTTCTTC. It translates to CASSRTTSGGLNEQFF.

The chain carries TRBV7-9 and TRBJ2-3; D may correspond to TRBD1 or TRBD2 (6 bases each). V was trimmed by 9 bases and J by 2 bases, leaving 15 bases between them. This CDR3 is 14 amino acids long. Germline values: CDR1 SEHNR, CDR2 FQNEAQ (reference sequence). The CDR3 DNA is TGTGCCAGTTCAGGGGCGGGATACACAGATACGCAGTATTTT. It codes for CASSGAGYTDTQYF.

There are a few counts of this clonotype. The chain combines TRBV7-2 with TRBJ1-1; D not certain. Trimming took off 2 bases at V and 5 bases at J, with 15 bases between the two ends. Germline CDR1 SGHTA, CDR2 FQGNSA. The CDR3 is 15 residues long. The CDR3 protein is CASSLNPGMRTEAFF. CDR3 nucleotide sequence: TGTGCCAGCAGCTTAAACCCGGGGATGAGGACTGAAGCTTTCTTT.

The rearrangement uses TRBV7-4 and TRBJ2-5, with TRBD1 matching 8 bases. The closer fit of TRBJ2-7 to the DNA end suggests the J call may be wrong. The CDR3 extends over 15 amino acids. The germline gives CDR1 SGHVT, CDR2 SQSDAQ. The CDR3 spells CASSLVFRDRYEQYF. The DNA for the CDR3 is TGTGCCAGCAGCTTAGTATTCCGGGACAGGTACGAGCAGTACTTC.

The rearrangement uses TRBV2 and TRBJ2-7, with 12 nucleotides matching TRBD2. J was trimmed by 5 bases and V by 10 bases; bases with no gene match: 6. The germline V gene encodes CDR1 SNHLY and CDR2 FYNNEI. The CDR3 contains 13 residues. CDR3 residues: CAIRTSGIHEQYF. CDR3 bases: TGTGCCATCAGGACTAGCGGGATACACGAGCAGTACTTC. Complete variable domain (other parts from reference TRBV2 and TRBJ2-7): EPEVTQTPSHQVTQMGQEVILRCVPISNHLYFYWYRQILGQKVEFLVSFYNNEISEKSEIFDDQFSVERPDGSNFTLKIRSTKLEDSAMYFCAIRTSGIHEQYFGPGTRLTVT.

This chain connects TRBV10-2 to TRBJ2-5; TRBD1 or TRBD2 may be the D gene (5 bases each). Near its end, the DNA agrees better with TRBJ2-7, so the J call may be wrong. From germline, CDR1 is WSHSY and CDR2 SAAADI. This CDR3 contains 14 residues. In DNA, the CDR3 is TGCGCCAGCAGTGAAGGGACCAGAGTGGTCGAGCAGTACTTC. Translating it yields CASSEGTRVVEQYF.

This chain uses TRBV29-1 with TRBJ2-7; 7 nucleotides line up with TRBD1. V gave up 6 bases and J gave up 4 bases; unmatched junction bases: 9. The CDR3 extends over 13 amino acids. Germline assignment: CDR1 SQVTM and CDR2 ANQGSEA. The CDR3: CSVLGGKGYEQYF. Here the CDR3 DNA reads TGCAGCGTCCTAGGGGGCAAGGGTTACGAGCAGTACTTC.

In this sample, this clonotype turned up a few times. The chain couples TRBV12-3 or TRBV12-4 to TRBJ1-2, with a tentative D call TRBD1 (5 bases). The CDR3 is 12 residues long. V gave up 5 bases and J gave up 6 bases, with 10 bases separating them. The CDR3 here is CASSRGGDGYTF. DNA of the CDR3: TGTGCCAGCAGTCGCGGAGGGGATGGCTACACCTTC.

This clonotype was found once. V and J are TRBV6-2 or TRBV6-3 and TRBJ2-7, with D perhaps being TRBD1 or TRBD2 (5 bases each). The J call is uncertain, as TRBJ2-5 better fits the DNA end. This CDR3 has 12 amino acids. The germline CDR1 and CDR2 sequences are MNHEY and SVGEGT. CDR3 residues: CASGGFRETQYF. DNA of the CDR3: TGTGCCAGCGGGGGATTCCGCGAGACCCAGTACTTC.

V gene TRBV12-3 or TRBV12-4 combines with J gene TRBJ2-1; 12 bases line up with TRBD2. V trimming: 6 bases; J trimming: 12 bases; junction bases outside the gene matches: 12. This CDR3 spans 15 amino acids. CDR3 protein: CASSSLAGGHVVQFF. The CDR3 nucleotides are TGTGCCAGCAGCTCACTAGCGGGGGGTCACGTCGTGCAGTTCTTC.

The chain uses TRBV20-1 and TRBJ1-4, with TRBD1 identical over 9 bases. CDR3 length: 13 amino acids. V dropped 6 bases and J dropped 7; count of bases not matched to a gene: 6. Germline V gene data show CDR1 as DFQATT and CDR2 as SNEGSKA (reference sequence). CDR3 bases: TGCAGTGCGAACAGGGGGCTCGGTGAAAAACTGTTTTTT. This translates into CSANRGLGEKLFF.

The chain combines TRBV20-1 with TRBJ2-1; D call uncertain. V shed 0 bases and J shed 0 bases, with 9 bases lying between them. Germline assignment: CDR1 DFQATT and CDR2 SNEGSKA (reference sequence). This CDR3 contains 15 residues. CDR3 loop: CSARDGNSSYNEQFF. CDR3 DNA sequence: TGCAGTGCTAGAGATGGAAACAGCTCCTACAATGAGCAGTTCTTC.

This chain connects TRBV18 to TRBJ1-2, with a weak D call TRBD1 (6 bases). The V end lost 3 bases, the J end lost 2 bases, and 16 bases lay between the germline ends. Germline assignment: CDR1 KGHSH and CDR2 LQKENI. This CDR3 contains 16 residues. The DNA of the CDR3 is TGTGCCAGCTCACCGTCTCTAACGGGGGGCAACTATGGCTACACCTTC. The encoded protein is CASSPSLTGGNYGYTF. The full variable domain, in which reference TRBV18 and TRBJ1-2 provide the parts outside the CDR3, is NAGVMQNPRHLVRRRGQEARLRCSPMKGHSHVYWYRQLPEEGLKFMVYLQKENIIDESGMPKERFSAEFPKEGPSILRIQQVVRGDSAAYFCASSPSLTGGNYGYTFGSGTRLTVV.

This clonotype came up once. The chain links TRBV4-2 to TRBJ2-3; 8 bases are shared with TRBD2. The CDR3 spans 17 residues. Germline assignment: CDR1 LGHNA and CDR2 YNFKEQ. The V and J ends lost 0 bases and 5 bases, in that order; junction bases with no gene match: 10. CDR3: CASSQEGSGISGDTQYF. CDR3 in DNA: TGTGCCAGCAGCCAAGAGGGTAGCGGGATCTCGGGAGATACGCAGTATTTT.

V and J are TRBV7-9 and TRBJ1-6; 8 nucleotides match TRBD1. Germline trimming cut 7 bases from V and 10 bases from J; bases unmatched to any gene: 9. Germline CDR1 is SEHNR and CDR2 is FQNEAQ (reference sequence). The length of the CDR3 is 14 residues. CDR3 bases: TGTGCCAGCATTAGGACAGGGAGCCACTCACCCCTCCACTTT. Protein product: CASIRTGSHSPLHF.

The table lists this clonotype with a few counts. V usage is TRBV6-2 or TRBV6-3 and J usage is TRBJ2-3, with 7 bases fitting TRBD2. The CDR3 has 16 residues. The ends lost 6 bases at V and 7 bases at J; junction bases unmatched: 16. Germline V lookup: CDR1 MNHEY, CDR2 SVGEGT. CDR3 in DNA: TGTGCCAGCAGCCGAATTATGCGGACTAGACCATATACGCAGTATTTT. Its translation is CASSRIMRTRPYTQYF.